The 24 T cell receptor beta chains listed next were all sequenced from one sample in a study of cytomegalovirus exposure and HLA in healthy donors (TCRdb year 2017). Library preparation used the immunoSEQ multiplex PCR assay. For the multiplex PCR, a mixture combining 60 forward primers for TCR Vbeta segments and 13 reverse primers for TCR Jbeta segments was used. TCRdb obtained this table from immuneACCESS and retained in-frame rearrangements with V and J assigned. These tables miss some clones; where compared with another copy, unresolved V genes account for less than half of the shortfall, and the remainder is unexplained. Recorded for this sample are roughly 180,000 clones; around four fifths of them occurred a single time. Of the sample, approximately 1.3% falls within the top ten clones. Sequencing used PBMCs. These receptors came from a man younger than 40 in good health and CMV-seronegative.

The chain couples TRBV7-9 to TRBJ2-5; TRBD2 might be the D (5 bases). V was clipped by 2 bases and J by 4 bases, with 11 bases between them. Germline CDR1 is SEHNR and CDR2 is FQNEAQ (reference sequence). The CDR3 spans 14 residues. CDR3 sequence: CASSLSSGGETQYF. In DNA form, the CDR3 reads TGTGCCAGCAGCTTATCGTCCGGAGGAGAGACCCAGTACTTC.

The chain joins TRBV28 to TRBJ2-7, with TRBD1 matching 8 bases. CDR3 length equals 16 residues. CDR1 is MDHEN and CDR2 is SYDVKM in the germline V gene. Trimming removed 5 bases from V and 6 bases from J; junction bases left unmatched: 15. This CDR3 is CASSQGADPALSEQYF. The CDR3 bases are TGTGCCAGCAGTCAGGGGGCAGACCCCGCTCTCTCCGAGCAGTACTTC.

V usage is TRBV5-4 and J usage is TRBJ2-5, with D possibly matching TRBD1 (7 bases). Per germline, CDR1 SGHNT and CDR2 YYREEE (reference sequence). The CDR3 totals 18 residues. The V and J ends lost 2 bases and 6 bases respectively, with 26 bases between them. CDR3 sequence reads: CASSLETVAWAGGKTQYF. CDR3 coding DNA: TGTGCCAGCAGCTTAGAGACCGTGGCGTGGGCAGGGGGGAAGACCCAGTACTTC.

This rearrangement joins TRBV7-2 to TRBJ2-7, with 15 positions matching TRBD2. The germline gives CDR1 SGHTA, CDR2 FQGNSA. Trimming cost V 5 bases and J 4 bases; bases outside gene matches: 3. The CDR3 consists of 15 residues. The CDR3 bases are TGTGCCAGCAGCCCGGGACTAGCGGGAGGTTACGAGCAGTACTTC. Translation: CASSPGLAGGYEQYF.

The chain joins TRBV5-4 to TRBJ2-1; no definite D call. The ends were cut back, 5 bases at V and 0 bases at J, with 12 bases in the middle. The CDR3 consists of 15 residues. Germline values: CDR1 SGHNT, CDR2 YYREEE (reference sequence). The CDR3 DNA follows: TGTGCCAGCAGTCGAGGAATGAGCTCCTACAATGAGCAGTTCTTC. Its protein product is CASSRGMSSYNEQFF.

The chain links TRBV6-1 to TRBJ2-7; D may be TRBD2 (5 bases). Per germline, CDR1 MNHNS and CDR2 SASEGT. The CDR3 is 14 amino acids. V was pared by 0 bases and J by 2 bases, with 8 bases between. The CDR3 region has the DNA TGTGCCAGCAGTGAAGCGGGAGTCCCCTACGAGCAGTACTTC. Translating gives CASSEAGVPYEQYF.

The count of this clone is one. This chain connects TRBV19 to TRBJ2-7; D not certain. CDR3 length: 13 residues. V shed 5 bases and J shed 2 bases, with 10 bases lying between them. Germline-derived CDR1 and CDR2 are LNHDA and SQIVND (reference sequence). Written as DNA, the CDR3 is TGTGCCAGTAGTTGGGCTGAGACCTACGAGCAGTACTTC. This codes for CASSWAETYEQYF.

The count of this clone is one. The CDR3 loop reads CASSPGPPGGYTF. CDR3 coding DNA: TGTGCCAGCTCACCAGGTCCCCCGGGTGGCTACACCTTC. J is TRBJ1-2 and V is TRBV18; D unclear. The germline V gene encodes CDR1 KGHSH and CDR2 LQKENI. The V end lost 2 bases, the J end lost 7 bases, and 11 bases lay between the germline ends. This CDR3 has 13 amino acids.

The chain links TRBV7-2 to TRBJ1-4, with unresolved D. Germline V lookup: CDR1 SGHTA, CDR2 FQGNSA. The germline V and J ends were trimmed by 3 bases and 0 bases, with 11 bases remaining between them. There are 16 residues in the CDR3. DNA of the CDR3: TGTGCCAGCAGCTTGTACCTAAGTTCAACTAATGAAAAACTGTTTTTT. It is translated as CASSLYLSSTNEKLFF.

The chain carries TRBV5-6 and TRBJ2-3; 12 positions match TRBD2. CDR1 and CDR2 from the germline V gene are SGHDT and YYEEEE. The CDR3 extends over 15 amino acids. J lost 4 bases, V lost 3 bases, and 3 bases had no gene match. The CDR3 sequence is CASSSSGGAPDTQYF. CDR3 sequence (DNA): TGTGCCAGCAGCTCTAGCGGGGGGGCTCCAGATACGCAGTATTTT.

The DNA of the CDR3 is TGCGCCAGCAGCCCCGGGACTAGCGGGAATCTAGCCAAAAACATTCAGTACTTC. Translation: CASSPGTSGNLAKNIQYF. The V gene is TRBV4-3, the J gene TRBJ2-4; TRBD2 matches at 13 bases. The V segment lost 4 bases and the J segment 0 bases; nucleotides outside the gene matches: 6. Germline loops: CDR1 LGHNA, CDR2 YSLEER. The CDR3 runs to 18 residues.

The CDR3 spells CASSARDGSSYEQYF. The CDR3 region has the DNA TGTGCCAGCAGCGCAAGGGACGGGAGCTCCTACGAGCAGTACTTC. The J gene is TRBJ2-7, the V gene TRBV9; D may be TRBD2 (6 bases). This CDR3 comprises 15 residues. The V and J ends lost 3 bases and 0 bases respectively, with 13 bases between them. The V gene's germline CDR1 is SGDLS and CDR2 YYNGEE.

V is TRBV10-3 and J is TRBJ1-1, with 10 bases that match TRBD1. Trimming took 6 bases from V and 3 from J; bases not matched to a gene: 13. Germline lookup yields CDR1 ENHRY and CDR2 SYGVKD. CDR3 size: 17 residues. CDR3 in amino acids: CAIRGGTGARGDTEAFF. CDR3 DNA sequence: TGTGCCATCAGGGGGGGGACAGGGGCTAGGGGGGACACTGAAGCTTTCTTT.

This clone came up once. This chain links TRBV19 with TRBJ1-5; 9 nucleotides match TRBD1. There are 16 residues in the CDR3. Germline CDR1 is LNHDA and CDR2 is SQIVND (reference sequence). V was pared by 5 bases and J by 2 bases, with 7 bases of the junction left unmatched. The CDR3 spells CASSPRDRERNQPQHF. DNA of the CDR3: TGTGCCAGTAGTCCCCGGGACAGGGAACGCAATCAGCCCCAGCATTTT. Together with reference TRBV19 and TRBJ1-5, the CDR3 gives the full variable domain: DGGITQSPKYLFRKEGQNVTLSCEQNLNHDAMYWYRQDPGQGLRLIYYSQIVNDFQKGDIAEGYSVSREKKESFPLTVTSAQKNPTAFYLCASSPRDRERNQPQHFGDGTRLSIL.

The V and J genes are TRBV6-5 and TRBJ1-1, with TRBD1 matching 7 bases. V lost 1 base to trimming and J lost 0 bases; unmatched junction nucleotides: 5. Germline V lookup: CDR1 MNHEY, CDR2 SVGAGI. The CDR3 contains 16 residues. The DNA of the CDR3 is TGTGCCAGCAGTTACTGGCAGGGGGATTTGAACACTGAAGCTTTCTTT. It specifies CASSYWQGDLNTEAFF.

J is TRBJ2-3 and V is TRBV7-3; TRBD1 agrees at 8 bases. V gave up 3 bases and J gave up 4 bases; unmatched junction bases: 3. The CDR3 is made up of 14 amino acids. In germline, CDR1 is SGHTA, CDR2 FQGTGA. In DNA, the CDR3 is TGTGCCAGCAGCTTTCAACAGGGGGCAGATACGCAGTATTTT. The encoded protein is CASSFQQGADTQYF.

CDR3 nucleotides: TGTGCCAGCAGCCAAGATAGCCCTAGCGGGAGTGCTGAGACCCAGTACTTC. Amino acid sequence: CASSQDSPSGSAETQYF. The genes are TRBV4-2 and TRBJ2-5, with 10 bases fitting TRBD2. Germline V gene sequence: CDR1 LGHNA, CDR2 YNFKEQ. The V gene end was trimmed by 0 bases and the J gene end by 5 bases; junction bases not matched to a gene: 9. The CDR3 covers 17 residues.

The chain joins TRBV30 to TRBJ2-2; D unresolved. V was shortened by 0 bases and J by 0 bases, with 8 bases between the two germline ends. The CDR3 spans 15 residues. The V gene's germline CDR1 is GTSNPN and CDR2 SVGIG (reference sequence). The CDR3 sequence: CAWSVRGANTGELFF. In DNA, the CDR3 is TGTGCCTGGAGTGTACGCGGCGCGAACACCGGGGAGCTGTTTTTT.

The CDR3 loop is CASSPAGTNEKLFF. The CDR3 region has the DNA TGTGCCAGCAGTCCCGCGGGAACTAATGAAAAACTGTTTTTT. J is TRBJ1-4 and V is TRBV6-5; D ambiguous. With 5 bases removed from V and 1 base from J, the gap between germline ends came to 8 bases. The CDR3 consists of 14 residues. Per the germline V gene, CDR1 is MNHEY and CDR2 is SVGAGI.

Details on this clone: The junction departs from the called germline gene at one end, perhaps through a read error. This rearrangement joins TRBV30 to TRBJ2-7; 7 nucleotides agree with TRBD1. The CDR3 extends over 13 amino acids. The germline CDR1 and CDR2 sequences are GTSNPN and SVGIG (reference sequence). CDR3 DNA sequence: TGTGCCTGGAGAGAAGACAGGGTAGGGGGTTTGGACTTC. It specifies CAWREDRVGGLDF.

The chain links TRBV28 to TRBJ2-7; TRBD1 is a possible D gene (5 bases). Germline loops: CDR1 MDHEN, CDR2 SYDVKM. The CDR3 runs to 14 residues. Trimming took off 7 bases at V and 6 bases at J, with 19 bases between the two ends. The CDR3 spells CASNRPQGLGEQYF. The CDR3, as DNA: TGTGCCAGCAACCGACCCCAGGGTCTTGGCGAGCAGTACTTC.

The CDR3 nucleotides are TGCGCCAGCAGCTTCACGACAAACTATGGCTACACCTTC. This encodes CASSFTTNYGYTF. This rearrangement joins TRBV5-1 to TRBJ1-2; D call uncertain. The CDR3 sequence is 13 residues long. V lost 2 bases and J lost 2, with 7 bases in between. From germline, CDR1 is SGHRS and CDR2 YFSETQ.

The chain carries TRBV10-3 and TRBJ2-7, with TRBD1 matching over 7 bases. Germline lookup yields CDR1 ENHRY and CDR2 SYGVKD. This CDR3 is 15 amino acids long. The V and J ends lost 5 bases and 1 base, in that order; junction bases with no gene match: 8. DNA for the CDR3: TGTGCCATCAGTCCAATATCAGGGGGTTCCTACGAGCAGTACTTC. Its translation is CAISPISGGSYEQYF.

This chain connects TRBV20-1 to TRBJ2-1, with no clear D. The germline V gene has CDR1 DFQATT and CDR2 SNEGSKA (reference sequence). The CDR3 is 11 residues long. Trimming took off 6 bases at V and 9 bases at J, with 12 bases between the two ends. The CDR3 loop is CSATPDIEQFF. CDR3 nucleotides: TGCAGTGCGACCCCAGACATTGAGCAGTTCTTC.